A single sample is the source of the 23 T cell receptor beta chains below, sequenced in a study of T-cell memory formation after mild COVID-19. TCRdb recomputed calls from the 5' RACE reads with MiXCR, one row per CDR3 protein. The sample holds 400,000 to 500,000 distinct CDR3 sequences, about 20% seen once. Sequenced input: PBMCs or a T cell subset sorted from them (not recorded which). The origin of the receptors is a man aged 18 to 35 who had mild COVID-19 (a few samples of this study predate the infection). Cell type and time point are not known.

This clonotype appeared a few times. The rearrangement uses TRBV12-3 or TRBV12-4 and TRBJ1-5; a possible D gene is TRBD1 (5 bases). Trimming left V 6 bases short and J 2 bases short, with 11 bases between. The CDR3 is 14 residues long. CDR3 loop: CASSAAGGNQPQHF. CDR3 in DNA: TGTGCCAGCAGCGCGGCGGGGGGCAATCAGCCCCAGCATTTT.

This clonotype was seen many times. V is TRBV29-1 and J is TRBJ2-5; TRBD1 matches 7 bases. Germline CDR1 and CDR2: SQVTM and ANQGSEA. Trimming took 6 bases from V and 5 from J; bases not matched to a gene: 6. The CDR3 is 12 amino acids. The CDR3 here is CSVTGVEETQYF. The CDR3 DNA sequence: TGCAGCGTAACAGGGGTCGAGGAGACCCAGTACTTC.

This clonotype has only a few counts. The chain links TRBV7-9 to TRBJ1-4; D ambiguous. Germline loops: CDR1 SEHNR, CDR2 FQNEAQ (reference sequence). This CDR3 has 15 amino acids. Trimming took 2 bases from V and 7 from J, leaving 14 bases between them. CDR3 DNA sequence: TGTGCCAGCAGCTTACCCACGAACGTGGTTGAAAAACTGTTTTTT. Translation gives CASSLPTNVVEKLFF.

This clonotype was counted a few times. J is TRBJ1-1 and V is TRBV6-6; possibly TRBD1 for D (5 bases). This CDR3 comprises 13 residues. Germline CDR1 is MNHNY and CDR2 is SVGAGI (reference sequence). Trimming took 4 bases from V and 6 from J, leaving 12 bases between them. The CDR3 DNA sequence: TGTGCCAGCAGTTGGGGGACGAAGGCTGAAGCTTTCTTT. It encodes CASSWGTKAEAFF.

The J gene is TRBJ2-5, the V gene TRBV2; no clear D. CDR3 length: 14 amino acids. CDR1 and CDR2 (germline): SNHLY, FYNNEI. V was trimmed by 6 bases and J by 5 bases, leaving 16 bases between them. CDR3 coding DNA: TGTGCCAGCAGCCCAAGACGGGTTCGGGAGACCCAGTACTTC. It encodes CASSPRRVRETQYF.

This chain uses TRBV4-3 with TRBJ1-6; D not certain. Germline-derived CDR1 and CDR2 are LGHNA and YSLEER. Trimming cost V 6 bases and J 8 bases, with 11 bases left between them. CDR3 length: 13 amino acids. CDR3 DNA sequence: TGCGCCAGCAGTCTCGGTCGCTATTCACCCCTCCACTTT. Its translation: CASSLGRYSPLHF.

This clonotype showed up many times. V and J are TRBV3-1 and TRBJ2-2, with 10 bases that match TRBD2. CDR1 is LGHDT, CDR2 YNNKEL, per germline (reference sequence). V lost 1 base, J lost 5 bases, and 4 bases stayed unmatched. The CDR3 runs 16 residues. CDR3 in DNA: TGTGCCAGCAGCCAAGGTCTAGCGGGAGCAACCGGGGAGCTGTTTTTT. Its translation: CASSQGLAGATGELFF.

This clonotype was counted only a few times. The chain employs TRBV12-3 or TRBV12-4 and TRBJ2-7; TRBD1 might be the D (5 bases). CDR3 length equals 13 residues. The V and J ends lost 4 bases and 3 bases respectively, with 10 bases between them. The CDR3 loop is CASSSTVDYEQYV. CDR3 coding DNA: TGTGCCAGCAGTTCGACAGTAGACTACGAGCAGTACGTC.

This clonotype was counted ten times or more. The V call is TRBV7-9, the J call TRBJ2-4; 7 nucleotides match TRBD2. J lost 0 bases, V lost 3 bases, and 5 bases had no gene match. The CDR3 has 16 amino acids. Germline CDR1 is SEHNR and CDR2 is FQNEAQ (reference sequence). Here the CDR3 reads CASSLSSGVAKNIQYF. The CDR3 DNA is TGTGCCAGCAGCTTGTCTAGCGGAGTAGCCAAAAACATTCAGTACTTC.

This clonotype has more than one count but fewer than ten. The chain recombines TRBV20-1 with TRBJ1-1; 7 nucleotides align to TRBD1. J gave up 11 bases and V 3 bases, and 9 bases lay outside the gene matches. Looked up from germline, CDR1 is DFQATT and CDR2 is SNEGSKA (reference sequence). CDR3 length: 12 amino acids. CDR3 in amino acids: CSARDRQQEAFF. The CDR3 coding sequence is TGCAGTGCTAGGGACAGGCAGCAGGAGGCTTTCTTT.

V is TRBV9 and J is TRBJ2-3, with D unresolved. This CDR3 contains 13 residues. Germline CDR1 reads SGDLS; CDR2 reads YYNGEE. V was trimmed by 0 bases and J by 4 bases, leaving 6 bases between them. Written as DNA, the CDR3 is TGTGCCAGCAGCGTAGTGGTGGCAGATACGCAGTATTTT. It encodes CASSVVVADTQYF.

The CDR3 coding sequence is TGTGCCAGCAGCCGACAGGGGATACGCACAGATACGCAGTATTTT. Translation gives CASSRQGIRTDTQYF. This chain connects TRBV6-5 to TRBJ2-3, with 8 nucleotides matching TRBD1. The CDR3 covers 15 residues. Looked up from germline, CDR1 is MNHEY and CDR2 is SVGAGI. J was trimmed by 1 base and V by 6 bases; bases with no gene match: 6.

The chain recombines TRBV4-1 with TRBJ1-1; D possibly corresponds to TRBD1 (5 bases). V was shortened by 7 bases and J by 7 bases, with 10 bases between the two germline ends. This CDR3 comprises 11 residues. Germline V gives CDR1 MGHRA, CDR2 YSYEKL. The CDR3 DNA follows: TGCGCCAGCACTCACGACAGTGAAGCTTTCTTT. Translation gives CASTHDSEAFF.

V gene TRBV5-1 combines with J gene TRBJ2-6; D is unclear. CDR3 size: 17 residues. Between the trimmed V and J ends, which lost 0 bases and 0 bases, there was a span of 10 bases. Looked up from germline, CDR1 is SGHRS and CDR2 is YFSETQ. DNA for the CDR3: TGCGCCAGCAGCTTGGTGTCCCCAGGCTCTGGGGCCAACGTCCTGACTTTC. Its translation: CASSLVSPGSGANVLTF.

The chain employs TRBV18 and TRBJ2-2; no definite D call. This CDR3 has 14 amino acids. Germline V gives CDR1 KGHSH, CDR2 LQKENI. The ends were cut back, 0 bases at V and 3 bases at J, with 5 bases in the middle. The CDR3 loop reads CASSPPSYTGELFF. The CDR3 nucleotides read TGTGCCAGCTCACCACCTAGCTACACCGGGGAGCTGTTTTTT.

V usage is TRBV7-9 and J usage is TRBJ2-1; possibly TRBD1 or TRBD2 for D (6 bases each). This CDR3 has 13 amino acids. Trimming left V 5 bases short and J 11 bases short, with 16 bases between. Germline V gene sequence: CDR1 SEHNR, CDR2 FQNEAQ (reference sequence). The CDR3 coding sequence is TGTGCCAGCAGCCAAAACGACGGGGGCAAGCAGTTCTTC. Its translation: CASSQNDGGKQFF.

The sample holds a few counts of this clonotype. The chain is built from TRBV29-1 and TRBJ2-2, with 7 bases that match TRBD2. Per the germline V gene, CDR1 is SQVTM and CDR2 is ANQGSEA. The CDR3 is 12 residues long. V trimming: 6 bases; J trimming: 5 bases; junction bases outside the gene matches: 3. In DNA, the CDR3 is TGCAGCGTACCCGGGGGGACCGGGGAGCTGTTTTTT. Translation gives CSVPGGTGELFF.

This clonotype came up a few times. The chain has TRBV5-1 and TRBJ1-2, with 8 bases matching TRBD1. V lost 4 bases to trimming and J lost 3 bases; unmatched junction nucleotides: 11. The CDR3 length is 16 residues. Germline loops: CDR1 SGHRS, CDR2 YFSETQ. As DNA, the CDR3 is TGCGCCAGCAGCCAGACTCGACAGGGGACGTACTATGGCTACACCTTC. Residues: CASSQTRQGTYYGYTF. Drawing the rest from reference TRBV5-1 and TRBJ1-2, the complete variable domain is KAGVTQTPRYLIKTRGQQVTLSCSPISGHRSVSWYQQTPGQGLQFLFEYFSETQRNKGNFPGRFSGRQFSNSRSEMNVSTLELGDSALYLCASSQTRQGTYYGYTFGSGTRLTVV.

V is TRBV12-3 or TRBV12-4 and J is TRBJ2-7, with D perhaps matching TRBD2 (6 bases). V was trimmed by 7 bases and J by 3 bases, leaving 16 bases between them. The CDR3 totals 14 residues. Written as DNA, the CDR3 is TGTGCCAGCACTCGGGACTGGCAAAACTACGAGCAGTACTTC. This sequence encodes CASTRDWQNYEQYF.

This clonotype was detected a few times. V is TRBV5-1 and J is TRBJ2-7; 8 bases fit TRBD1. Germline CDR1 and CDR2: SGHRS and YFSETQ. V trimming: 3 bases; J trimming: 4 bases; junction bases outside the gene matches: 6. CDR3 length: 14 amino acids. The CDR3, as DNA: TGCGCCAGCAGCTATGGGACAGGCGGGTACGAGCAGTACTTC. Protein product: CASSYGTGGYEQYF.

The DNA of the CDR3 is TGTGCCACCAGCAGAGATAGCCCCGCCACTGAAGCTTTCTTT. Residues: CATSRDSPATEAFF. V is TRBV15 and J is TRBJ1-1; D is ambiguous. The CDR3 extends over 14 amino acids. Trimming removed 0 bases from V and 4 bases from J, with 9 bases in between. Germline V gene sequence: CDR1 LNHNV, CDR2 YYDKDF (reference sequence). Looking up the rest from reference TRBV15 and TRBJ1-1 gives the full variable domain: DAMVIQNPRYQVTQFGKPVTLSCSQTLNHNVMYWYQQKSSQAPKLLFHYYDKDFNNEADTPDNFQSRRPNTSFCFLDIRSPGLGDTAMYLCATSRDSPATEAFFGQGTRLTVV.

This clonotype was seen a few times. V gene TRBV29-1 combines with J gene TRBJ2-7, with D perhaps matching TRBD1 (6 bases). CDR3 size: 14 residues. Germline CDR1 and CDR2: SQVTM and ANQGSEA. V was pared by 1 base and J by 1 base, with 11 bases between. The CDR3 DNA reads TGCAGCGTTGAAGTTGGGGGCAGATCCTACGAGCAGTACTTC. Translated, it gives CSVEVGGRSYEQYF.

The CDR3 loop reads CASFFDSNTEAFF. CDR3 nucleotide sequence: TGTGCCAGCTTTTTCGACAGCAACACTGAAGCTTTCTTT. The J gene is TRBJ1-1, the V gene TRBV2; maybe TRBD1 (5 bases). Germline V gene sequence: CDR1 SNHLY, CDR2 FYNNEI. Trimming left V 8 bases short and J 2 bases short, with 12 bases between. The CDR3 sequence is 13 residues long.